The T cell receptor (beta chain) described here comes from a study of shared clonotypes between healthy human individuals. A remark on this clone: The sample has other DNA sequences that encode this CDR3 too.

Execution of the assay was at deep level. TCRdb's table, derived via immunoSEQ multiplex PCR, lists solely in-frame clones and lacks some. The sample has 550,000 to 850,000 clones; roughly 72% are singletons. Trimming shortened V by 6 bases and J by 0 bases, and 8 bases separated the two germline ends. CDR3 length equals 13 residues. The germline CDR1 and CDR2 sequences are MDHEN and SYDVKM. This TCR was recovered from a woman in her twenties or thirties in good health. Sequenced: memory CD4+ T cells sorted from blood. As to subset: CD45RA-negative fraction. This sequence joins TRBV28 and TRBJ1-2, with D tentatively TRBD1 (5 bases). The CDR3 coding sequence is TGTGCCAGCAGCCTGGACACTAACTATGGCTACACCTTC. Residues: CASSLDTNYGYTF.